A selection of T cell receptor beta chains follows, all from one sample in a study of cytomegalovirus exposure and HLA in healthy donors. The data were produced by immunoSEQ multiplex PCR, yet TCRdb's version contains in-frame clones alone and is incomplete. The sample yields approximately 130,000 clones, approximately 80% seen once. Input material: PBMCs. These receptors all stem from a woman aged 40 to 50 in good health and CMV-seropositive. Each CDR3 is given with its conserved first and last residue. D genes are given only for firm matches. The listing skips clone size in some rows; elsewhere it reads once, few, many or a size class.

DNA	CDR3	D	J	V	size
TGCGCCAGCAGCGCGGGAGGGCCCTACAATGAGCAGTTCTTC	CASSAGGPYNEQFF	TRBD2	TRBJ2-1	TRBV5-1	.
TGTGCCAGCAGTCCGGACTTAAACTATGGCTACACCTTC	CASSPDLNYGYTF	.	TRBJ1-2	TRBV28	.
TGTGCCATACTCAAACAGGGGGCCAATGGCTACACCTTC	CAILKQGANGYTF	TRBD1	TRBJ1-2	TRBV2	few
TGCGCCAGCAGCTTGACGGGGGACACAGATACGCAGTATTTT	CASSLTGDTDTQYF	.	TRBJ2-3	TRBV5-1	once
TGTGCCAGCTCACCACGGACAGGGGGTGAATACGAGCAGTACTTC	CASSPRTGGEYEQYF	TRBD1	TRBJ2-7	TRBV18	.
TGCGCCAGCAGCCAAGATGCGGTTTTCACAGATACGCAGTATTTT	CASSQDAVFTDTQYF	.	TRBJ2-3	TRBV4-3	.
TGTGCCAGCTCACCACCGGGAGCCCTGAACACTGAAGCTTTCTTT	CASSPPGALNTEAFF	.	TRBJ1-1	TRBV18	.
TGTGCCAGCAGCCGGACTAGCGGGGGGCAAGAGACCCAGTACTTC	CASSRTSGGQETQYF	TRBD2	TRBJ2-5	TRBV7-6	.
TGTGCCAGCAGCGTAGGACAGGGGGCGCATGGGGACACTGAAGCTTTCTTT	CASSVGQGAHGDTEAFF	TRBD1	TRBJ1-1	TRBV9	.
TGTGCCAGCAGTTCCCCTTATGGCGACAGGAGGAACACCGGGGAGCTGTTTTTT	CASSSPYGDRRNTGELFF	.	TRBJ2-2	TRBV27	.
TGTGCCTGGGGGGGGTGGGGGAACACTGAAGCTTTCTTT	CAWGGWGNTEAFF	.	TRBJ1-1	TRBV30	.
TGTGCCAGCAGCTCGAACAGACAGGGTTCGCGGGAGCAGTACTTC	CASSSNRQGSREQYF	TRBD1	TRBJ2-7	TRBV7-9	.
TGTGCCAGCAGCGTGACTAGCGGGAGTGTCAATGAGCAGTTCTTC	CASSVTSGSVNEQFF	TRBD2	TRBJ2-1	TRBV9	.
TGTGCCAGCAGTGTAGAGGGGGGGATAAACATTCAGTACTTC	CASSVEGGINIQYF	.	TRBJ2-4	TRBV6-1	.
TGTGCCACCAGCTTAGATAGGGACAGGGGGAGGTCACCCCTCCACTTT	CATSLDRDRGRSPLHF	TRBD1	TRBJ1-6	TRBV15	once
TGTGCCAGCAGCCCCCTAGCGGGAGTCCCCTACAATGAGCAGTTCTTC	CASSPLAGVPYNEQFF	TRBD2	TRBJ2-1	TRBV11-2	.
TGTGCCAGCAGCTTAGAGGCGGGGCCCGGGAATGAGCAGTTCTTC	CASSLEAGPGNEQFF	.	TRBJ2-1	TRBV11-3	.
TGTGCCAGCAGCCTCTTATCGCGGGAGAGGATGTCTTACGAGCAGTACTTC	CASSLLSRERMSYEQYF	TRBD2	TRBJ2-7	TRBV4-2	.
TGCGCCAGCAGCCAAGGGGCCCCAAACACCGGGGAGCTGTTTTTT	CASSQGAPNTGELFF	.	TRBJ2-2	TRBV4-1	few
TGTGCCAGCAGCCCCCAACTAGCGGGGGTCTACAATGAGCAGTTCTTC	CASSPQLAGVYNEQFF	TRBD2	TRBJ2-1	TRBV7-3	.
TGTGCCAGCGGGGGGGACGTTCAGTACTTC	CASGGDVQYF	TRBD2	TRBJ2-4	TRBV9	.
TGTGCCAGCAGTTACTCGTCCTGGACAGGGGGCCATGGCTACACCTTC	CASSYSSWTGGHGYTF	TRBD1	TRBJ1-2	TRBV6-5	.
TGTGCCAGCAGTTTACTGGGCCTAGCGGGAGACAACTACGAGCAGTACTTC	CASSLLGLAGDNYEQYF	TRBD2	TRBJ2-7	TRBV27	.
TGTGCCAGCTATACCTCGGAGTGGGGAGAGAACTATGGCTACACCTTC	CASYTSEWGENYGYTF	.	TRBJ1-2	TRBV28	.
TGTGCCAGCAGCTTGCTGAACACAGGGGTCTCTGGAAACACCATATATTTT	CASSLLNTGVSGNTIYF	TRBD1	TRBJ1-3	TRBV11-2	.
TGTGCCAGAGACAGGGATAATAGCAATCAGCCCCAGCATTTT	CARDRDNSNQPQHF	.	TRBJ1-5	TRBV7-5	few
TGTGCCAGCAGCTTCGGGACAGGGCATCCATCCGGCTACACCTTC	CASSFGTGHPSGYTF	TRBD1	TRBJ1-2	TRBV13	few
TGTGCCAGCAGCGGTTGGGACAGCTATAACCAAGAGACCCAGTACTTC	CASSGWDSYNQETQYF	TRBD1	TRBJ2-5	TRBV9	.
TGCGCCAGAAACCGGGACAGTCAGGCCAATGAGCAGTTCTTC	CARNRDSQANEQFF	TRBD1	TRBJ2-1	TRBV10-2	.
TGCGCCAGCAGCTTGGCAGACAACAGGGCCTTGGGCGAAAAACTGTTTTTT	CASSLADNRALGEKLFF	.	TRBJ1-4	TRBV5-1	.
TGTGCCAGCAGAAGGGACAACAGCTACGAGCAGTACTTC	CASRRDNSYEQYF	.	TRBJ2-7	TRBV6-6	.
TGTGCCAGCAGTAATAGGGGAAGGGCCTCCTACGAGCAGTACTTC	CASSNRGRASYEQYF	.	TRBJ2-7	TRBV6-6	.
TGTGCCAGCAGCCGACAGGGGGCGGAGTATGGCTACACCTTC	CASSRQGAEYGYTF	TRBD1	TRBJ1-2	TRBV2	.
TGTGCCAGCAGCTTGGCACAGATCTCCTCTGGAAACACCATATATTTT	CASSLAQISSGNTIYF	.	TRBJ1-3	TRBV5-8	few
TGTGCCAGCAGCGTAGTTGCGGGGCCGGGTGAGCAGTTCTTC	CASSVVAGPGEQFF	.	TRBJ2-1	TRBV9	.
TGTGCCACCAGCGGACAGGGGGCCACTGAAGCTTTCTTT	CATSGQGATEAFF	TRBD1	TRBJ1-1	TRBV15	.
TGCAGCGTTGAAGACCGCTACGAGCAGTACTTC	CSVEDRYEQYF	.	TRBJ2-7	TRBV29-1	few
TGTGCCACTGGGACTAGACAAGAGACCCAGTACTTC	CATGTRQETQYF	TRBD2	TRBJ2-5	TRBV28	.
TGTGCCAGCAGCTTGGGCAGGGCCTACACCTTC	CASSLGRAYTF	.	TRBJ1-2	TRBV5-4	.
TGTGCCAGCAAAGGGACTAGCACAGATACGCAGTATTTT	CASKGTSTDTQYF	.	TRBJ2-3	TRBV7-3	.
TGTGCCAGCAGCTTAGGTTCGGGGGGGGTATACAATGAGCAGTTCTTC	CASSLGSGGVYNEQFF	TRBD2	TRBJ2-1	TRBV11-3	.
TGTGCGAGGGTTTTCATCTACGGTGAGCAGTACTTC	CARVFIYGEQYF	.	TRBJ2-7	TRBV21-1	few